Detailed here is one T cell receptor beta chain. The ends were cut back, 2 bases at V and 7 bases at J, with 10 bases in the middle. Germline V CDR1 and CDR2: SGHNT, YYREEE (reference sequence). The CDR3 runs 13 residues. Sample treatment: some 20 received Ad26.COV2.S at low or high dose, single or two shots; about five received placebo; per-sample allocation not given. All samples were drawn on day 63, counting from the first vaccine or placebo injection. Aged 18-55 years, donor was enrolled in Boston in about 2020. Ad26.COV2.S expressed prefusion-stabilized spike from the original Wuhan strain. The sample originates from a study of Ad26.COV2.S vaccination and SARS-CoV-2 variants. Here immunoSEQ multiplex PCR was the method, and the copy in TCRdb shows in-frame clones only, minus some. Of about 260,000 clones in the sample, 87% were seen once.

The specimen was peripheral blood, collected in a trial of Ad26.COV2.S vaccine versus placebo. The sequence came from a person aged 18-65 years who received the Ad26.COV2.S COVID-19 vaccine or a placebo. The chain employs TRBV5-4 and TRBJ1-3; TRBD1 might be the D (5 bases). CDR3 coding DNA: TGTGCCAGCAGCTTAGCCAGGGCTAACACCATATATTTT. As protein: CASSLARANTIYF. Full variable domain (outside the CDR3, taken from reference TRBV5-4 and TRBJ1-3): ETGVTQSPTHLIKTRGQQVTLRCSSQSGHNTVSWYQQALGQGPQFIFQYYREEENGRGNFPPRFSGLQFPNYSSELNVNALELDDSALYLCASSLARANTIYFGEGSWLTVV.